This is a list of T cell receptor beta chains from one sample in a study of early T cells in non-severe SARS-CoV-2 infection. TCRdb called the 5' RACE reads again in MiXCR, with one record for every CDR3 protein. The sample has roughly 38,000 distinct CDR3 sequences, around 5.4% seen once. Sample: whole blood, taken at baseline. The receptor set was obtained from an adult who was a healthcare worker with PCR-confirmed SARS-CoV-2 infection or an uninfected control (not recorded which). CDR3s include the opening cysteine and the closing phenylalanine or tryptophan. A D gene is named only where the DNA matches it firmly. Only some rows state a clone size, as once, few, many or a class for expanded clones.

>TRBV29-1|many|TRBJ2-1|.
TGCAGCGTTGGAGGAGTTAATGAGCAGTTCTTC
CSVGGVNEQFF
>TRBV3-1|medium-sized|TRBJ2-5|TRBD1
TGTGCCAGCAGCCAGAGAAGACAGGGTAGAGAGACCCAGTACTTC
CASSQRRQGRETQYF
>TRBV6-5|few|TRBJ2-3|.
TGTGCCAGCAGTATGGCCCTGACGGGGACACAGGGAGATACGCAGTATTTT
CASSMALTGTQGDTQYF
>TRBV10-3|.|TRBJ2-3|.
TGTGCCATCAGAGACTGGGCAACCACAGATACGCAGTATTTT
CAIRDWATTDTQYF
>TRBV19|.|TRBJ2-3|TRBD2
TGTGCCAGTAGTGGACTAGTTGATACGCAGTATTTT
CASSGLVDTQYF
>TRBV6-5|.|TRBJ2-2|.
TGTGCCAGCACTTGGACGGGCCTTAAGTCCGGGGAGCTGTTTTTT
CASTWTGLKSGELFF
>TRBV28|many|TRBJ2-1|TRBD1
TGTGCCAGCAGCGGATCCGGGACAGGGTGGAATGAGCAGTTCTTC
CASSGSGTGWNEQFF
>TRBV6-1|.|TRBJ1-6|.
TGTGCCAGCAGTGAGGGCTCCACCTATAATTCACCCCTCCACTTT
CASSEGSTYNSPLHF
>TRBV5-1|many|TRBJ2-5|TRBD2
TGCGCCAGTCTGCGGGGGGTTCACCTCCAAGAGACCCAGTACTTC
CASLRGVHLQETQYF
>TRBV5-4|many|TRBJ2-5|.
TGTGCCAGCAGCTTGGGGAGCGGAGAGACCCAGTACTTC
CASSLGSGETQYF
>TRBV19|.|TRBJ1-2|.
TGTGCCAGTATAGGGGTTAATAACTATGGCTACACCTTC
CASIGVNNYGYTF
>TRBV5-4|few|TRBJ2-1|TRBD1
TGTGCCAGCAGCTATGACAGGGGCCCCTACAATGAGCAGTTCTTC
CASSYDRGPYNEQFF
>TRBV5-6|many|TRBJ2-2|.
TGTGCCAGCAGCTTTGGAGGGAGCCCCAACACCGGGGAGCTGTTTTTT
CASSFGGSPNTGELFF
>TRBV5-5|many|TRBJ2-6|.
TGTGCCAGCACCCGTGACAGGATCTCTGGGGCCAACGTCCTGACTTTC
CASTRDRISGANVLTF
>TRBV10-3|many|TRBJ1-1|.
TGTGCCATCAGTGAGTCGATAGGGAACACTGAAGCTTTCTTT
CAISESIGNTEAFF
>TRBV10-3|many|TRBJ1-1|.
TGTGCCATCAGTGCTGAAGCGAGCACTGAAGCTTTCTTT
CAISAEASTEAFF
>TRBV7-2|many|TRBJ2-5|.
TGTGCCAGCGGATCAGGGGCACAAGAGACCCAGTACTTC
CASGSGAQETQYF
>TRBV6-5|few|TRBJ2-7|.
TGTGCCAGCAGCCAGGGGTTGGGGCAGTACTTC
CASSQGLGQYF
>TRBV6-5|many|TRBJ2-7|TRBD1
TGTGCCAGCAGTTATCGAGGGACAGGGAAACTAAACGAGCAGTACTTC
CASSYRGTGKLNEQYF
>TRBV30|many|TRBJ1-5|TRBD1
TGTGCCTGGAGTGTGAGGTGGGACAGCCGAAGAGATAGCAATCAGCCCCAGCATTTT
CAWSVRWDSRRDSNQPQHF
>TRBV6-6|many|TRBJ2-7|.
TGTGCCAGCAGTTCGCCCACGCTTAGCTCCTACGAGCAGTACTTC
CASSSPTLSSYEQYF
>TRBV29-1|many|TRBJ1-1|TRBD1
TGCAGCGTCCGAGGAACAGGGGGGGAAGCTTTCTTT
CSVRGTGGEAFF
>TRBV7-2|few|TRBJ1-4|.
TGTGCCAGCAGCTCGGAGAGGGTTCTGTTTTTT
CASSSERVLFF
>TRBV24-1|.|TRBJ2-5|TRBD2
TGTGCCACCGGACTAGCGGGAACGGAGACCCAGTACTTC
CATGLAGTETQYF
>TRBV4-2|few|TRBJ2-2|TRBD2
TGTGCAGCCCTGAGCGGGGCCCCCGGCACCGGGGAGCTGTTTTTT
CAALSGAPGTGELFF
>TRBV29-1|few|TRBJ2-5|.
TGCAGCGTTGAAGTAAACCGCCAAGAGACCCAGTACTTC
CSVEVNRQETQYF
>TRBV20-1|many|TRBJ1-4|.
TGCAGTGCTAGGGTCGCGAGGGAGGGAAACTTGTTTTTT
CSARVAREGNLFF
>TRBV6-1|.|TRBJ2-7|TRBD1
TGTGCCAGCAGTCAGGGGGCTATTGAGCAGTACTTC
CASSQGAIEQYF
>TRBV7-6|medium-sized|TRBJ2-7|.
TGTGCCAGCAGCTTATCGATGGGGGAGCAGTACTTC
CASSLSMGEQYF
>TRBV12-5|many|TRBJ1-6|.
TGTGCTAGTGCCCCGGGGACCTATAATTCACCCCTCCACTTT
CASAPGTYNSPLHF
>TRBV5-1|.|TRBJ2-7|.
TGCGCCAGCAGCCCGGCCCGGGCCGTAGAGCAGTACTTC
CASSPARAVEQYF